These T cell receptor beta chains were read from a single sample in a study of regulatory T cells in long-lasting Graves disease. Via MiXCR, TCRdb re-called the multiplex PCR reads, giving one row per CDR3 protein. Altogether 400,000 to 450,000 distinct CDR3 sequences are present, 23% being singletons, with the ten largest covering about a quarter. This sample comprised peripheral blood mononuclear cells (PBMCs), obtained when the disease was refractory, from a patient treated with antithyroid drugs. These receptors were collected from a female donor with Graves disease. The CDR3 runs from the conserved cysteine through the conserved F or W. The D gene is left open where the match is weak. The size entry is marked missing in some rows and otherwise reads once, few, many or a size class.

d_call | cdr3_length | j_call | v_call | clone_size | cdr3_nt | cdr3_aa
TRBD2 | 14 | TRBJ2-7 | TRBV7-2 | few | TGTGCCAGCATCGGGGCTAGCGGGAGTTACGAGCAGTACTTC | CASIGASGSYEQYF
- | 13 | TRBJ2-7 | TRBV7-8 | many | TGTGCCAGCACCCTCCGGAGCGTGGACGAGCAGTACTTC | CASTLRSVDEQYF
- | 15 | TRBJ2-7 | TRBV28 | many | TGTGCCAGCAGTTTGAGGGGACGGGCCTTCTACGAGCAGTACTTC | CASSLRGRAFYEQYF
TRBD2 | 18 | TRBJ2-2 | TRBV27 | few | TGTGCCAGCAGTTTATTCCCGGGAGGGCCGGTTGCTGCCGGGGAGCTGTTTTTT | CASSLFPGGPVAAGELFF
- | 13 | TRBJ2-4 | TRBV30 | - | TGTGCCTGGAGTAATGGGGCCAAAAACATTCAGTACTTC | CAWSNGAKNIQYF
- | 15 | TRBJ2-3 | TRBV5-1 | - | TGCGCCAGCAGCTTGTCCGAAGGGGCGGGAGATACGCAGTATTTT | CASSLSEGAGDTQYF
- | 12 | TRBJ1-2 | TRBV28 | many | TGTGCCAGCAGTTTGCCAGGCCTAAGGAACACCTTC | CASSLPGLRNTF
- | 14 | TRBJ1-4 | TRBV12-3/TRBV12-4 | few | TGTGCCAGCAGTTTGGTACAACTTAATGAAAAACTGTTTTTT | CASSLVQLNEKLFF
- | 18 | TRBJ2-2 | TRBV6-5 | - | TGTGCCAGCAGTTACTCGAACCCCTCGGCAGCGAACACCGGGGAGCTGTTTTTT | CASSYSNPSAANTGELFF
- | 11 | TRBJ1-1 | TRBV6-1 | - | TGTGCCAGCAGCTTATACTTTGAAGCTTTCTTT | CASSLYFEAFF
- | 16 | TRBJ1-5 | TRBV25-1 | few | TGTGCCAGCAGTGATCAGGGGACTCTGTTCAATCAGCCCCAGCATTTT | CASSDQGTLFNQPQHF
- | 16 | TRBJ2-4 | TRBV6-1 | - | TGTGCCAGCAGTGAAGCGAGCACGGGTCGGGGAAACATTCAGTACTTC | CASSEASTGRGNIQYF
- | 14 | TRBJ1-5 | TRBV27 | many | TGTGCCAGCAGCACCCCTGATGGGCTTCAGCCCCAGCATTTT | CASSTPDGLQPQHF
TRBD1 | 16 | TRBJ2-2 | TRBV4-1 | - | TGCGCCAGCAGTCAAGGGGGCGACTTGAACACCGGGGAGCTGTTTTTT | CASSQGGDLNTGELFF